This T cell receptor beta chain was retrieved from a study of T cells in women clearing cervical HPV infection. Whole-study results and caveats: Each sample's T-cell count was unknown, possibly confounding richness.

As for this clone: Its antigen is currently unknown. The read finishes 3 residues shy of the CDR3 end, and the germline J gene is used to complete it.

TCRdb's table, derived via immunoSEQ multiplex PCR, lists solely in-frame clones and lacks some. Its table lists roughly 20,000 clones. Germline V gives CDR1 SQVTM, CDR2 ANQGSEA. The CDR3 extends over 14 amino acids. Trimming at V came to 5 bases and at J to 2 bases, leaving 4 bases not matched to a gene. This clonotype was sampled from a woman between 18 and 69 years old with a cervical HPV16 infection that either progressed to CIN3+ or cleared (not recorded which). The sample consisted of blood buffy coat. J is TRBJ2-2 and V is TRBV29-1; 8 bases line up with TRBD1. The CDR3 bases that were read are TGCAGCGTTACAGGGGGAACAAACACCGGGGAG. Protein sequence: CSVTGGTNTGE. From start to end, the CDR3 is CSVTGGTNTGELFF.